The next 32 T cell receptor beta chains were all read from a single sample in a study of T cell changes during pregnancy in multiple sclerosis. Assay used: immunoSEQ multiplex PCR; TCRdb lists only in-frame clones, some missing. The sample includes around 64,000 clones, about 93% of them seen just once. The specimen comprised CD8+ T cells from peripheral blood mononuclear cells, sampled in the third trimester of pregnancy. These receptors all come from a female donor with multiple sclerosis, enrolled in a pregnancy study.

V and J are TRBV19 and TRBJ2-7; 7 positions agree with TRBD1. J lost 1 base, V lost 1 base, and 1 base had no gene match. The CDR3 consists of 14 residues. Germline V gene data show CDR1 as LNHDA and CDR2 as SQIVND (reference sequence). The CDR3 bases are TGTGCCAGTAGTATAGGGGACAGTTCCTACGAGCAGTACTTC. Translation gives CASSIGDSSYEQYF.

J is TRBJ2-5 and V is TRBV19, with D maybe TRBD2 (5 bases). Germline lookup yields CDR1 LNHDA and CDR2 SQIVND (reference sequence). Trimming pared 5 bases from V and 4 bases from J, leaving 8 bases between. The CDR3 sequence is 12 residues long. DNA for the CDR3: TGTGCCAGTAGTCCGGACTTAGAGACCCAGTACTTC. Protein product: CASSPDLETQYF.

Comment on this clone: One junction end disagrees with the germline gene, perhaps due to a read error. This CDR3 is CILGTGGGEQYF. In nucleotides, the CDR3 is TGTATCCTCGGGACAGGGGGTGGCGAGCAGTACTTC. V and J are TRBV4-1 and TRBJ2-7; 11 bases are shared with TRBD1. The CDR3 contains 12 residues. Germline loops: CDR1 MGHRA, CDR2 YSYEKL.

The V call is TRBV5-1, the J call TRBJ2-7; 11 positions agree with TRBD2. The V segment lost 0 bases and the J segment 8 bases; nucleotides outside the gene matches: 13. Germline assignment: CDR1 SGHRS and CDR2 YFSETQ. The CDR3 length is 17 residues. The CDR3 sequence is CASSLDPTSGGLAKQYF. The CDR3 nucleotides read TGCGCCAGCAGCTTGGACCCTACTAGCGGGGGCCTTGCGAAGCAGTACTTC.

The chain is built from TRBV27 and TRBJ1-4, with TRBD1 matching over 8 bases. Losses at the gene ends were 5 bases for V and 2 bases for J; bases not matched to a gene: 4. The CDR3 spans 15 residues. Per the germline V gene, CDR1 is MNHEY and CDR2 is SMNVEV (reference sequence). CDR3 nucleotide sequence: TGTGCCAGCAGTCCACAGGGGGGGACTAATGAAAAACTGTTTTTT. It translates to CASSPQGGTNEKLFF.

J is TRBJ2-3 and V is TRBV6-4; 12 bases align to TRBD2. The CDR3 sequence is 16 residues long. Germline values: CDR1 MRHNA, CDR2 SNTAGT. V lost 5 bases to trimming and J lost 4 bases; unmatched junction nucleotides: 7. In DNA form, the CDR3 reads TGTGCCAGCAGTATGGGACTAGCGGGTGGGTCAGATACGCAGTATTTT. It encodes CASSMGLAGGSDTQYF.

CDR3: CASSLGLRGEQFF. Here the CDR3 DNA reads TGTGCCAGCAGCTTGGGGCTCCGAGGCGAGCAGTTCTTC. The gene calls are TRBV7-2 and TRBJ2-1; maybe TRBD1 (5 bases). The ends were cut back, 3 bases at V and 10 bases at J, with 13 bases in the middle. The CDR3 consists of 13 residues. Germline CDR1 is SGHTA and CDR2 is FQGNSA.

This clone appeared a single time. This chain joins TRBV9 and TRBJ2-2; 8 bases are shared with TRBD1. CDR3 size: 14 residues. With V trimmed by 7 bases and J by 7 bases, 9 bases remained unmatched. Germline lookup yields CDR1 SGDLS and CDR2 YYNGEE. Here the CDR3 reads CASSRDRGRGELFF. CDR3 coding DNA: TGTGCCAGCTCGAGAGACAGGGGCCGCGGGGAGCTGTTTTTT.

The V and J genes are TRBV27 and TRBJ2-2, with 8 bases fitting TRBD2. The germline V gene has CDR1 MNHEY and CDR2 SMNVEV (reference sequence). V dropped 5 bases and J dropped 6; count of bases not matched to a gene: 2. The CDR3 length is 13 residues. CDR3 sequence: CASSGLAAGELFF. In DNA, the CDR3 is TGTGCCAGCAGTGGACTAGCCGCCGGGGAGCTGTTTTTT.

DNA for the CDR3: TGTGCCAGCAGCTCCTACAGGGGCTACAATGAAAAACTGTTTTTT. The encoded protein is CASSSYRGYNEKLFF. V gene TRBV5-5 combines with J gene TRBJ1-4; 7 bases are shared with TRBD1. V shed 3 bases, J shed 5 bases, and the junction held 7 bases outside the gene matches. This CDR3 has 15 amino acids. CDR1 is SGHKS and CDR2 is YYEKEE in the germline V gene (reference sequence).

This clone occurred once. The chain links TRBV4-1 to TRBJ2-7, with a possible D match to TRBD1 (5 bases). CDR1 MGHRA and CDR2 YSYEKL come from the germline V gene. The CDR3 consists of 15 residues. V lost 0 bases and J lost 1, with 10 bases in between. CDR3 coding DNA: TGCGCCAGCAGCCAAGATCCCGACAGTTCCTACGAGCAGTACTTC. As protein: CASSQDPDSSYEQYF.

The chain combines TRBV19 with TRBJ2-6; TRBD2 is a possible D gene (5 bases). CDR1 and CDR2 from the germline V gene are LNHDA and SQIVND (reference sequence). The CDR3 length is 17 residues. Trimming took 4 bases from V and 0 from J, leaving 13 bases between them. CDR3 in amino acids: CASSTMARGSGANVLTF. CDR3 DNA sequence: TGTGCCAGTAGTACTATGGCCCGGGGCTCTGGGGCCAACGTCCTGACTTTC.

The chain employs TRBV27 and TRBJ2-7, with TRBD2 matching 9 bases. Germline V gene data show CDR1 as MNHEY and CDR2 as SMNVEV (reference sequence). V shed 2 bases and J 6 bases; nucleotides not matched to a gene: 2. CDR3 length: 13 residues. For the CDR3, the DNA is TGTGCCAGCAGTTTAGCGGGAGGGTCCGAGCAGTACTTC. It codes for CASSLAGGSEQYF.

V usage is TRBV28 and J usage is TRBJ2-7; D perhaps matches TRBD1 (6 bases). Germline loops: CDR1 MDHEN, CDR2 SYDVKM. CDR3 length: 16 residues. Between the trimmed V and J ends, which lost 4 bases and 2 bases, there was a span of 18 bases. The CDR3, as DNA: TGTGCCAGCAGTTCAGGGGTGACAGTCTGGGCCTACGAGCAGTACTTC. It specifies CASSSGVTVWAYEQYF.

DNA for the CDR3: TGCAGCGTTGAGCCAGGGGAGGGATATGGCTACACCTTC. It codes for CSVEPGEGYGYTF. J is TRBJ1-2 and V is TRBV29-1, with D possibly matching TRBD1 (6 bases). The V end lost 3 bases, the J end lost 5 bases, and 13 bases lay between the germline ends. Germline CDR1 SQVTM, CDR2 ANQGSEA. The CDR3 is 13 amino acids.

The chain employs TRBV11-2 and TRBJ1-2, with 12 positions matching TRBD1. The CDR3 length is 17 residues. CDR1 is SGHAT, CDR2 FQNNGV, per germline. The junction had 15 bases not matched to a gene; V was cut back by 5 bases and J by 8 bases. CDR3 sequence (DNA): TGTGCCAGCAGCCCAGCCGGGACAGGGGGCCTGGTGTGGGGCTACACCTTC. It encodes CASSPAGTGGLVWGYTF.

J is TRBJ1-2 and V is TRBV5-1; TRBD1 agrees at 8 bases. Trimming at V came to 4 bases and at J to 4 bases, leaving 6 bases not matched to a gene. Germline loops: CDR1 SGHRS, CDR2 YFSETQ. The CDR3 runs to 14 residues. This CDR3 is CASSTWDRIYGYTF. DNA for the CDR3: TGCGCCAGCAGCACCTGGGACAGGATCTATGGCTACACCTTC.

This clone was observed a few times. J is TRBJ2-7 and V is TRBV7-9; tentative D call: TRBD2 (5 bases). CDR3 length equals 13 residues. With 3 bases removed from V and 5 bases from J, the gap between germline ends came to 11 bases. Germline lookup yields CDR1 SEHNR and CDR2 FQNEAQ (reference sequence). This CDR3 is CASSFPLANEQYF. The CDR3 DNA is TGTGCCAGCAGCTTCCCCCTAGCAAACGAGCAGTACTTC.

V is TRBV27 and J is TRBJ1-2; 7 nucleotides line up with TRBD1. V shed 0 bases and J 4 bases; nucleotides not matched to a gene: 5. Germline CDR1 MNHEY, CDR2 SMNVEV (reference sequence). The CDR3 runs 15 residues. The CDR3 DNA follows: TGTGCCAGCAGTTTATCAACAGGGGATGTCTATGGCTACACCTTC. This encodes CASSLSTGDVYGYTF.

J is TRBJ2-1 and V is TRBV27; D not resolved. The CDR3 contains 13 residues. Trimming left V 11 bases short and J 3 bases short, with 14 bases between. In germline, CDR1 is MNHEY, CDR2 SMNVEV (reference sequence). CDR3 DNA sequence: TGTGCCGTACAACGACTGGGCTACAATGAGCAGTTCTTC. As protein: CAVQRLGYNEQFF.

This clone was recorded only once. J is TRBJ2-2 and V is TRBV27, with D unresolved. The V gene's germline CDR1 is MNHEY and CDR2 SMNVEV (reference sequence). Trimming pared 3 bases from V and 1 base from J, leaving 6 bases between. CDR3 length equals 14 residues. This CDR3 is CASSFGGNTGELFF. In nucleotides, the CDR3 is TGTGCCAGCAGTTTTGGCGGGAACACCGGGGAGCTGTTTTTT.

CDR3 in amino acids: CASSTGGLGPPGELFF. The CDR3 region has the DNA TGTGCCAGTAGTACGGGGGGTCTAGGTCCTCCCGGGGAGCTGTTTTTT. The V gene is TRBV19, the J gene TRBJ2-2, with TRBD2 matching over 7 bases. CDR1 and CDR2 from the germline V gene are LNHDA and SQIVND (reference sequence). This CDR3 comprises 16 residues. Germline trimming cut 4 bases from V and 6 bases from J; bases unmatched to any gene: 11.

This chain connects TRBV7-7 to TRBJ2-3, with a tentative D call TRBD1 (5 bases). V was pared by 2 bases and J by 6 bases, with 9 bases between. CDR3 size: 13 residues. CDR1 SSHAT and CDR2 FNYEAQ come from the germline V gene (reference sequence). CDR3 sequence: CASSLTGWDTQYF. CDR3 DNA: TGTGCCAGCAGCTTAACAGGTTGGGATACGCAGTATTTT.

This chain joins TRBV6-4 and TRBJ2-1; 7 nucleotides align to TRBD2. This CDR3 region has 16 residues. Losses at the gene ends were 5 bases for V and 10 bases for J; bases not matched to a gene: 17. Germline CDR1 and CDR2: MRHNA and SNTAGT. CDR3 sequence (DNA): TGTGCCAGCAGTCCTCGAGCGGGACGCCTTATGCGGGAGCAGTTCTTC. Protein sequence: CASSPRAGRLMREQFF.

This chain joins TRBV27 and TRBJ2-1; maybe TRBD1 (6 bases). The CDR3 runs to 16 residues. Germline V CDR1 and CDR2: MNHEY, SMNVEV (reference sequence). V was shortened by 3 bases and J by 6 bases, with 18 bases between the two germline ends. The CDR3 nucleotides are TGTGCCAGCAGTTTCCTCGACAGGAAGGGTTCCAATGAGCAGTTCTTC. It encodes CASSFLDRKGSNEQFF.

This chain uses TRBV4-1 with TRBJ2-3; 8 bases align to TRBD2. The ends lost 4 bases at V and 4 bases at J; junction bases unmatched: 10. This CDR3 has 16 residues. The germline V gene has CDR1 MGHRA and CDR2 YSYEKL. The CDR3 region has the DNA TGCGCCAGCAGCCTGAGGGGACTAGGGACCGCAGATACGCAGTATTTT. It yields the protein CASSLRGLGTADTQYF.

This clone showed up just once. The chain combines TRBV27 with TRBJ1-1, with 7 bases aligning to TRBD1. Germline loops: CDR1 MNHEY, CDR2 SMNVEV (reference sequence). The CDR3 extends over 12 amino acids. V lost 7 bases, J lost 6 bases, and 5 bases stayed unmatched. As DNA, the CDR3 is TGTGCCAGCACGACAGGGACCGCTGAAGCTTTCTTT. Protein product: CASTTGTAEAFF.

V is TRBV4-1 and J is TRBJ2-7; 12 bases align to TRBD2. The germline gives CDR1 MGHRA, CDR2 YSYEKL. V lost 2 bases to trimming and J lost 3 bases; unmatched junction nucleotides: 2. The CDR3 is 15 residues long. In nucleotides, the CDR3 is TGCGCCAGCAGCCAAAAGGGACTAGCGGGCTACGAGCAGTACTTC. As protein: CASSQKGLAGYEQYF.

The chain employs TRBV14 and TRBJ1-2, with no clear D. Germline CDR1 SGHDN, CDR2 FVKESK. Trimming cost V 0 bases and J 5 bases, with 13 bases left between them. This CDR3 spans 15 amino acids. The CDR3, as DNA: TGTGCCAGCAGCCAAGAGGAGTTGGGTCCATATGGCTACACCTTC. Translated, it gives CASSQEELGPYGYTF. The full variable domain, completed using reference TRBV14 and TRBJ1-2, is EAGVTQFPSHSVIEKGQTVTLRCDPISGHDNLYWYRRVMGKEIKFLLHFVKESKQDESGMPNNRFLAERTGGTYSTLKVQPAELEDSGVYFCASSQEELGPYGYTFGSGTRLTVV.

This chain links TRBV6-1 with TRBJ2-2, with a weak D call TRBD1 (6 bases). Per germline, CDR1 MNHNS and CDR2 SASEGT. Between the trimmed V and J ends, which lost 7 bases and 3 bases, there was a span of 9 bases. The CDR3 is made up of 13 amino acids. The CDR3 here is CASIPGDTGELFF. The CDR3 DNA sequence: TGTGCCAGCATCCCAGGGGACACCGGGGAGCTGTTTTTT.

The genes are TRBV7-8 and TRBJ2-7; 8 bases are shared with TRBD1. V trimming: 5 bases; J trimming: 4 bases; junction bases outside the gene matches: 7. Germline CDR1 is SGHVS and CDR2 is FQNEAQ. The CDR3 is 14 amino acids. Here the CDR3 DNA reads TGTGCCAGCAGCCCCGGGACAGGAGGTTACGAGCAGTACTTC. It encodes CASSPGTGGYEQYF.

This clone was seen just once. V usage is TRBV27 and J usage is TRBJ2-7; TRBD1 might be the D (6 bases). The CDR3 is 14 amino acids. Germline CDR1 MNHEY, CDR2 SMNVEV (reference sequence). V lost 4 bases, J lost 6 bases, and 16 bases lay in between. The CDR3 protein is CASSSRGGQTEQYF. The CDR3 DNA is TGTGCCAGCAGTTCACGAGGAGGACAGACCGAGCAGTACTTC.